This TCR beta chain is drawn from a study of shared clonotypes between healthy human individuals. General observations from the study: What rarefaction showed was incomplete sorted-subset sequencing despite large depth.

Every immunoSEQ plate was one replicate of a subset's evenly spread DNA. Measured with immunoSEQ multiplex PCR; TCRdb has only the in-frame clones, and not every one. The sample has 550,000 to 650,000 clones, around 96% seen once; the top ten hold roughly 0.1%. Positive CCR7 selection of CD45RO-negative cells yielded the naive CD8 cells, and terminally differentiated effector memory CD45RA+ cells were excluded. Only Caucasian adults living in Nashville, Tennessee made up the donor group. The CDR3 is made up of 15 amino acids. CDR1 is SGDLS and CDR2 is YYNGEE in the germline V gene. The junction had 5 bases not matched to a gene; V was cut back by 1 base and J by 4 bases. Remarks on this clone: Its specificity is not known.

The chain uses TRBV9 and TRBJ1-2, with 9 bases that match TRBD1. This receptor was identified in a woman aged 25 to 39 in good health. The sequenced material came from naive CD8+ T cells sorted from blood. CDR3 DNA sequence: TGTGCCAGCAGCGTAACACGGGGACAGGGCTATGGCTACACCTTC. The encoded protein is CASSVTRGQGYGYTF.